The next 7 T cell receptor beta chains were all read from a single sample in a study of cytomegalovirus exposure and HLA in healthy donors. The PCR had 60 Vbeta and 13 Jbeta primers. Sequencing was performed with immunoSEQ multiplex PCR; in TCRdb, only in-frame clones are kept and a portion is missing. The table records about 100,000 clones, around 76% of them present only once. Sequencing used PBMCs. The receptors were sampled from a man aged 40-55 years in good health and CMV-seropositive.

J is TRBJ1-5 and V is TRBV15; 9 bases align to TRBD1. The CDR3 totals 15 residues. The ends lost 2 bases at V and 6 bases at J; junction bases unmatched: 5. The germline V gene has CDR1 LNHNV and CDR2 YYDKDF (reference sequence). The CDR3 DNA follows: TGTGCCACCAGCAGACCCGGACAGGGGAGTCAGCCCCAGCATTTT. Amino acids: CATSRPGQGSQPQHF.

This clone was observed a few times. The rearrangement uses TRBV7-6 and TRBJ2-7, with a possible D match to TRBD1 (5 bases). Germline-derived CDR1 and CDR2 are SGHVS and FNYEAQ. Trimming cost V 0 bases and J 6 bases, with 9 bases left between them. The CDR3 contains 13 residues. The CDR3 nucleotides read TGTGCCAGCAGCTTAGCCAGGGCGAGCGAGCAGTACTTC. Amino acids: CASSLARASEQYF. Combining the CDR3 with reference TRBV7-6 and TRBJ2-7 gives the whole variable domain GAGVSQSPRYKVTKRGQDVALRCDPISGHVSLYWYRQALGQGPEFLTYFNYEAQQDKSGLPNDRFSAERPEGSISTLTIQRTEQRDSAMYRCASSLARASEQYFGPGTRLTVT.

The chain employs TRBV5-1 and TRBJ1-1; D may be TRBD1 (5 bases). V was trimmed by 2 bases and J by 2 bases, leaving 7 bases between them. CDR3 length: 13 amino acids. From germline, CDR1 is SGHRS and CDR2 YFSETQ. CDR3: CASSFDSNTEAFF. CDR3 nucleotides: TGCGCCAGCAGCTTCGACAGCAACACTGAAGCTTTCTTT.

The chain employs TRBV19 and TRBJ1-2; no clear D gene. With 7 bases removed from V and 8 bases from J, the gap between germline ends came to 8 bases. Germline-derived CDR1 and CDR2 are LNHDA and SQIVND (reference sequence). The CDR3 totals 10 residues. The CDR3 loop reads CASKESGYTF. CDR3 nucleotides: TGTGCCAGTAAAGAGAGCGGCTACACCTTC.

V usage is TRBV18 and J usage is TRBJ1-2; unclear D gene. The CDR3 length is 14 residues. The ends were cut back, 3 bases at V and 4 bases at J, with 12 bases in the middle. Germline lookup yields CDR1 KGHSH and CDR2 LQKENI. The CDR3 coding sequence is TGTGCCAGCTCACCCCAGGTTGACACCTATGGCTACACCTTC. Translation: CASSPQVDTYGYTF.

The J gene is TRBJ2-5, the V gene TRBV5-4, with TRBD1 as a possible D gene (6 bases). Germline CDR1 and CDR2: SGHNT and YYREEE (reference sequence). Trimming left V 1 base short and J 5 bases short, with 15 bases between. The CDR3 covers 15 residues. The CDR3 loop reads CASSLSTTGLETQYF. DNA of the CDR3: TGTGCCAGCAGCTTGTCTACGACAGGTTTGGAGACCCAGTACTTC.

This clone showed up just a few times. The rearrangement joins TRBV6-5 to TRBJ2-7; perhaps TRBD2 as D (7 bases). Trimming took 6 bases from V and 6 from J, leaving 21 bases between them. Germline V gene lookup returns CDR1 MNHEY and CDR2 SVGAGI. The CDR3 has 15 amino acids. CDR3 sequence reads: CASRDHGGLVSEQYF. CDR3 nucleotides: TGTGCCAGCAGAGATCACGGGGGGCTCGTGTCCGAGCAGTACTTC.